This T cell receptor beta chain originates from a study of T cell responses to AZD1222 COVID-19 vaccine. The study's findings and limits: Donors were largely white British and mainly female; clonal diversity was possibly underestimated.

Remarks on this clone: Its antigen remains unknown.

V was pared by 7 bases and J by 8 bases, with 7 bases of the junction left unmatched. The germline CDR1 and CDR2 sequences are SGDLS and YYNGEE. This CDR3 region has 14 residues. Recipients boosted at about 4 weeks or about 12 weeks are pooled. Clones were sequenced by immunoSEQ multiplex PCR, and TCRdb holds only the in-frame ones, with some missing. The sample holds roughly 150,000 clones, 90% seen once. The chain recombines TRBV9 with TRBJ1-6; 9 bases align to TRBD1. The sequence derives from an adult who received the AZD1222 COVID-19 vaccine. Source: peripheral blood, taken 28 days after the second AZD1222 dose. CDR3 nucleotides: TGTGCCAGCGCACGACAGGGGGTAGATTCACCCCTCCACTTT. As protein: CASARQGVDSPLHF.